The 13 T cell receptor beta chains below all came from one sample that was sequenced in a study of regulatory T cells in long-lasting Graves disease. The time point denotes: newly diagnosed GD, antithyroid drugs for less than 3 months. Making the TCR library involved RNA that had been extracted from PBMCs. Building the TCR beta libraries relied on iRepertoire HTBI primers, and CDR3 regions underwent Arm-PCR. TCRdb processed the multiplex PCR reads anew with MiXCR; each CDR3 protein has one entry. This sample has some 500,000 distinct CDR3 sequences, with about 16% found just once. The same data also contributed to another study, on T cells in Graves' hyperthyroidism and ophthalmopathy.

The sample was peripheral blood mononuclear cells (PBMCs), taken at new diagnosis, from a patient treated with antithyroid drugs. Receptors originate from a woman aged 40-60 years with Graves disease.

This clonotype was counted ten times or more. The chain uses TRBV12-3 or TRBV12-4 and TRBJ2-1; 9 bases align to TRBD2. V lost 2 bases and J lost 0; bases outside the gene matches: 5. CDR3 length: 17 amino acids. This CDR3 reads CASSLLAGIYSYNEQFF. The DNA of the CDR3 is TGTGCCAGCAGTTTACTAGCGGGGATTTACTCCTACAATGAGCAGTTCTTC.

This clonotype was seen a few times. J is TRBJ2-1 and V is TRBV2; D is undetermined. The CDR3 runs to 13 residues. Germline V CDR1 and CDR2: SNHLY, FYNNEI. V lost 7 bases to trimming and J lost 7 bases, with 14 bases between them. CDR3 coding DNA: TGTGCCAGCACTCTGGGCCCCGGAAATGAGCAGTTCTTC. Its protein product is CASTLGPGNEQFF. Looking up the rest from reference TRBV2 and TRBJ2-1 gives the full variable domain: EPEVTQTPSHQVTQMGQEVILRCVPISNHLYFYWYRQILGQKVEFLVSFYNNEISEKSEIFDDQFSVERPDGSNFTLKIRSTKLEDSAMYFCASTLGPGNEQFFGPGTRLTVL.

This clonotype was picked up many times. CDR3 DNA: TGCAGTGCTAGGGGAGGGAATATGGAGGCTTTCTTT. Residues: CSARGGNMEAFF. This chain links TRBV20-1 with TRBJ1-1; no definite D call. Germline V gene sequence: CDR1 DFQATT, CDR2 SNEGSKA (reference sequence). The CDR3 has 12 residues. V dropped 3 bases and J dropped 11 bases, with 16 bases sitting between them.

This clonotype was found many times. The V gene is TRBV2, the J gene TRBJ2-7; D remains unclear. The CDR3 is made up of 15 amino acids. V lost 6 bases and J 0 bases, leaving 15 bases between the germline ends. Germline CDR1 SNHLY, CDR2 FYNNEI. CDR3 sequence reads: CASRPDGFSSYEQYF. CDR3 bases: TGTGCCAGCAGGCCGGACGGATTTAGCTCCTACGAGCAGTACTTC. Together with reference TRBV2 and TRBJ2-7, the CDR3 gives the full variable domain: EPEVTQTPSHQVTQMGQEVILRCVPISNHLYFYWYRQILGQKVEFLVSFYNNEISEKSEIFDDQFSVERPDGSNFTLKIRSTKLEDSAMYFCASRPDGFSSYEQYFGPGTRLTVT.

Many counts were recorded for this clonotype. CDR3 residues: CASSLGQGVALQTQYF. The DNA of the CDR3 is TGTGCCAGCAGTTTGGGACAGGGGGTCGCCCTACAGACCCAGTACTTC. The V call is TRBV12-3 or TRBV12-4, the J call TRBJ2-5; 11 positions match TRBD1. The CDR3 totals 16 residues. V dropped 3 bases and J dropped 6; count of bases not matched to a gene: 9.

This clonotype was seen a handful of times. This rearrangement joins TRBV19 to TRBJ2-5; D unresolved. The length of the CDR3 is 13 residues. The V and J ends lost 5 bases and 4 bases respectively, with 11 bases between them. The germline V gene has CDR1 LNHDA and CDR2 SQIVND (reference sequence). The CDR3 is CASSFRTGETQYF. DNA of the CDR3: TGTGCCAGTAGTTTCAGGACGGGAGAGACCCAGTACTTC.

This clonotype was counted between two and nine times. CDR3 DNA: TGCAGCGTCGACGACAGGGGGCAAATGGAGACCCAGTACTTC. It is translated as CSVDDRGQMETQYF. The chain combines TRBV29-1 with TRBJ2-5, with TRBD1 matching over 10 bases. CDR3 length: 14 amino acids. After removal of 6 bases from V and 5 bases from J, the junction contained 9 bases not matched to a gene. Per germline, CDR1 SQVTM and CDR2 ANQGSEA.

This clonotype was detected a few times. The conserved final phenylalanine or tryptophan is absent from the CDR3, which likely points to a read error. The chain has TRBV19 and TRBJ1-1; unclear D gene. V was shortened by 3 bases and J by 5 bases, with 13 bases between the two germline ends. The CDR3 contains 14 residues. Looked up from germline, CDR1 is LNHDA and CDR2 is SQIVND (reference sequence). The CDR3: CASSIPVGGTEAFL. The CDR3 DNA sequence: TGTGCCAGTAGTATCCCTGTGGGAGGGACTGAAGCTTTCCTT.

This clonotype was counted a few times. The rearrangement links TRBV5-8 to TRBJ2-3, with no clear D. Germline V gene data show CDR1 as SGHTS and CDR2 as YDEGEE. There are 15 residues in the CDR3. Between the trimmed V and J ends, which lost 6 bases and 0 bases, there was a span of 14 bases. The CDR3 DNA sequence: TGTGCCAGCAACCTTGAATCAAAGAGCACAGATACGCAGTATTTT. Its translation is CASNLESKSTDTQYF.

J is TRBJ1-2 and V is TRBV19, with D tentatively TRBD1 (6 bases). The V gene lost 4 bases and the J gene lost 7 bases, with 7 bases spanning the gap. Germline V gene data show CDR1 as LNHDA and CDR2 as SQIVND (reference sequence). CDR3 length: 11 amino acids. The CDR3 here is CASSTQGGYTF. CDR3 DNA sequence: TGTGCCAGTAGTACACAGGGTGGCTACACCTTC.

This clonotype has just a few counts. The gene calls are TRBV19 and TRBJ1-3, with D unclear. Between the trimmed V and J ends, which lost 5 bases and 0 bases, there was a span of 11 bases. CDR3 length equals 15 residues. Germline-derived CDR1 and CDR2 are LNHDA and SQIVND (reference sequence). DNA of the CDR3: TGTGCCAGTAGTCCGTCCGGGCTCTCTGGAAACACCATATATTTT. Encoded protein: CASSPSGLSGNTIYF.

This clonotype was counted ten times or more. V and J are TRBV7-8 and TRBJ1-2; possibly TRBD1 for D (5 bases). Germline CDR1 SGHVS, CDR2 FQNEAQ. The CDR3 is 13 amino acids. The germline V and J ends were trimmed by 3 bases and 8 bases, with 13 bases remaining between them. The CDR3 protein is CASSLGTGGGYTF. Here the CDR3 DNA reads TGTGCCAGCAGCTTGGGTACAGGAGGAGGCTACACCTTC.

This clonotype was recorded at least ten times. V is TRBV11-2 and J is TRBJ2-2, with D unclear. The CDR3 consists of 15 residues. Germline CDR1 and CDR2: SGHAT and FQNNGV. Trimming cost V 1 base and J 2 bases, with 8 bases left between them. The CDR3 DNA reads TGTGCCAGCAGCTTAGTACAGACCAACACCGGGGAGCTGTTTTTT. As protein: CASSLVQTNTGELFF.